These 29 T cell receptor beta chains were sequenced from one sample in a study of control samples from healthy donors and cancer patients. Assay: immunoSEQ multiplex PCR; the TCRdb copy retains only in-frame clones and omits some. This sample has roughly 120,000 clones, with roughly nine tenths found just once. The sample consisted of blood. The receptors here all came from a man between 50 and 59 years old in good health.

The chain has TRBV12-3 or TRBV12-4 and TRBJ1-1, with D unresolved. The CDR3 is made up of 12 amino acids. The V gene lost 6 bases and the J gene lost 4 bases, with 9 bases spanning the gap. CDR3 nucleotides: TGTGCCAGCAGAGGAGACGGCACTGAAGCTTTCTTT. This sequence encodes CASRGDGTEAFF.

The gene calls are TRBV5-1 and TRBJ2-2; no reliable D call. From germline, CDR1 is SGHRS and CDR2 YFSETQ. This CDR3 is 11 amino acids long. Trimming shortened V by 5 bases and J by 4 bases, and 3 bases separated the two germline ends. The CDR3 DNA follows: TGCGCCAGCAGGTCCACCGGGGAGCTGTTTTTT. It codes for CASRSTGELFF.

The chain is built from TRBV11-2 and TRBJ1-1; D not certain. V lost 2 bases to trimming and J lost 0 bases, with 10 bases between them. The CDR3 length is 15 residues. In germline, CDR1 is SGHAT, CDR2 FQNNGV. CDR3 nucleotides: TGTGCCAGCAGCTTATTATCCGGGGTGAACACTGAAGCTTTCTTT. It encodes CASSLLSGVNTEAFF.

The CDR3 loop reads CASSHDRGPGNTIYF. In nucleotides, the CDR3 is TGTGCCAGCAGCCACGATCGGGGGCCTGGAAACACCATATATTTT. This chain uses TRBV7-2 with TRBJ1-3; possibly TRBD1 for D (6 bases). This CDR3 is built from 15 residues. Per the germline V gene, CDR1 is SGHTA and CDR2 is FQGNSA. The V gene lost 5 bases and the J gene lost 2 bases, with 13 bases spanning the gap.

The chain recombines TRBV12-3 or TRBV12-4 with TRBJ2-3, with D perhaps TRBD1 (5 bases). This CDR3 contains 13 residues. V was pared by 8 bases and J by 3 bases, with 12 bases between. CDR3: CASGFRATDTQYF. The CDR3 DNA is TGTGCCAGCGGATTCAGGGCAACAGATACGCAGTATTTT.

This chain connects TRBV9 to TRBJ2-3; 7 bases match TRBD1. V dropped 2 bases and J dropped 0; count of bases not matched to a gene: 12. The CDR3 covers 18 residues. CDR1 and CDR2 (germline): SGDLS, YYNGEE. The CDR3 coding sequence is TGTGCCAGCAGCGTTACCTGGGGACAGACAAAGAGCACAGATACGCAGTATTTT. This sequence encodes CASSVTWGQTKSTDTQYF. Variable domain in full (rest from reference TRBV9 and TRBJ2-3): DSGVTQTPKHLITATGQRVTLRCSPRSGDLSVYWYQQSLDQGLQFLIQYYNGEERAKGNILERFSAQQFPDLHSELNLSSLELGDSALYFCASSVTWGQTKSTDTQYFGPGTRLTVL.

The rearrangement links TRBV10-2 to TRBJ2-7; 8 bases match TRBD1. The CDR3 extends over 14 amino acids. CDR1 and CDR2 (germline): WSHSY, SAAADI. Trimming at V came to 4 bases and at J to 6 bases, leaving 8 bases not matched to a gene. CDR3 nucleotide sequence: TGCGCCAGCAGTGGTGACAGGGGCTTCGGCGAGCAGTACTTC. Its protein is CASSGDRGFGEQYF.

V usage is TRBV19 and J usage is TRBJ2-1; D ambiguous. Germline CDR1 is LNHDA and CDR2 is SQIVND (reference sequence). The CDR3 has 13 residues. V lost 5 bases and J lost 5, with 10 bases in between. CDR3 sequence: CASSGRRDNEQFF. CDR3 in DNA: TGTGCCAGTAGTGGCCGCCGGGACAATGAGCAGTTCTTC. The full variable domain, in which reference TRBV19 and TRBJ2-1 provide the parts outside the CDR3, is DGGITQSPKYLFRKEGQNVTLSCEQNLNHDAMYWYRQDPGQGLRLIYYSQIVNDFQKGDIAEGYSVSREKKESFPLTVTSAQKNPTAFYLCASSGRRDNEQFFGPGTRLTVL.

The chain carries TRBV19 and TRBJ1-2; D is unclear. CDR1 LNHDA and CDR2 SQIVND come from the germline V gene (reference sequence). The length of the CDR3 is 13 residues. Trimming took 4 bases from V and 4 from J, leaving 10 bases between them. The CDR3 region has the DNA TGTGCCAGTAGTAACGGGGAGGGCTATGGCTACACCTTC. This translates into CASSNGEGYGYTF.

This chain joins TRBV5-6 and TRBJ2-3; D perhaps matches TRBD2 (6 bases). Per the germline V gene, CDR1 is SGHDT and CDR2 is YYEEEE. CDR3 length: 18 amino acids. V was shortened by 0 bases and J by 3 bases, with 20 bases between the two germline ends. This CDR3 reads CASSLGGHPGRTTDTQYF. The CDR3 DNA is TGTGCCAGCAGCTTGGGTGGCCACCCAGGGAGGACGACAGATACGCAGTATTTT.

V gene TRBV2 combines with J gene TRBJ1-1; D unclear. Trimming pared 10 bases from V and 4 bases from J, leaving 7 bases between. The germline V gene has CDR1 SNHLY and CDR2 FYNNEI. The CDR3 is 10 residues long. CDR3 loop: CATLSTEAFF. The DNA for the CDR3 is TGTGCCACCTTATCCACTGAAGCTTTCTTT. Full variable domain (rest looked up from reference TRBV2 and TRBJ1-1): EPEVTQTPSHQVTQMGQEVILRCVPISNHLYFYWYRQILGQKVEFLVSFYNNEISEKSEIFDDQFSVERPDGSNFTLKIRSTKLEDSAMYFCATLSTEAFFGQGTRLTVV.

The CDR3 DNA follows: TGTGCCTGGAGGGTAATTAACTATGGCTACACCTTC. Translated: CAWRVINYGYTF. The chain joins TRBV30 to TRBJ1-2, with D unclear. V was cut by 3 bases and J by 1 base, with 6 bases left in between. This CDR3 spans 12 amino acids. Germline-derived CDR1 and CDR2 are GTSNPN and SVGIG (reference sequence).

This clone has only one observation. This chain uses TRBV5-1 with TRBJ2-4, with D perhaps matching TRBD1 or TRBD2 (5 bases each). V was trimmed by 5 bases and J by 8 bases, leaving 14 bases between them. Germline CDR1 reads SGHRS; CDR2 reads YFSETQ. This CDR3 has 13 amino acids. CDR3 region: CASRDRGQDIQYF. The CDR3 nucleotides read TGCGCCAGCAGGGACCGGGGCCAGGACATTCAGTACTTC.

The chain's CDR3 is CASSYGRGTGELFF. As DNA, the CDR3 is TGTGCCAGCAGTTACGGGCGGGGCACCGGGGAGCTGTTTTTT. The V call is TRBV6-2 or TRBV6-3, the J call TRBJ2-2; tentative D call: TRBD2 (6 bases). V dropped 2 bases and J dropped 4 bases, with 8 bases sitting between them. The germline V gene encodes CDR1 MNHEY and CDR2 SVGEGT. CDR3 length: 14 residues.

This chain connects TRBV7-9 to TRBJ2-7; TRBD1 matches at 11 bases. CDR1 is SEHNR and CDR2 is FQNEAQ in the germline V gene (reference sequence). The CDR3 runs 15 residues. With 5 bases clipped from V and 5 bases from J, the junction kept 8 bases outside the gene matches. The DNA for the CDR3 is TGTGCCAGCAGCGCCTGGACAGGGGGCAACGACGAGCAGTACTTC. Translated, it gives CASSAWTGGNDEQYF.

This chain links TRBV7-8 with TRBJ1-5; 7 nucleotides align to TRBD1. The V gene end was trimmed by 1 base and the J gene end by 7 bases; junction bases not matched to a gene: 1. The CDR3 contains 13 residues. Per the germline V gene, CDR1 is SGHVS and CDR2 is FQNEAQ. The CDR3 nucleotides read TGTGCCAGCAGCTTAGACAGGGGACAGCCCCAGCATTTT. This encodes CASSLDRGQPQHF.

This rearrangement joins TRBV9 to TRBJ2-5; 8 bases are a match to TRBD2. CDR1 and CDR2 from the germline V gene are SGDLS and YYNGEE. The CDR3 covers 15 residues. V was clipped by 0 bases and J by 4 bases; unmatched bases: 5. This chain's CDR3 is CASSVAGGVLETQYF. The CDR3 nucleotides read TGTGCCAGCAGCGTAGCGGGGGGGGTTTTAGAGACCCAGTACTTC.

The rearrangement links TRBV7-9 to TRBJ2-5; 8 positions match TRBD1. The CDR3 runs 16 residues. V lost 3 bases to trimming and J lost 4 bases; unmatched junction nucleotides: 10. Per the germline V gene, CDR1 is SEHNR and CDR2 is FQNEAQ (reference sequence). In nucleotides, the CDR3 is TGTGCCAGCAGCTTCCCCATGGCAGGGGGCATAGAGACCCAGTACTTC. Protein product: CASSFPMAGGIETQYF. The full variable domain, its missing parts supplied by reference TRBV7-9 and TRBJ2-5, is DTGVSQNPRHKITKRGQNVTFRCDPISEHNRLYWYRQTLGQGPEFLTYFQNEAQLEKSRLLSDRFSAERPKGSFSTLEIQRTEQGDSAMYLCASSFPMAGGIETQYFGPGTRLLVL.

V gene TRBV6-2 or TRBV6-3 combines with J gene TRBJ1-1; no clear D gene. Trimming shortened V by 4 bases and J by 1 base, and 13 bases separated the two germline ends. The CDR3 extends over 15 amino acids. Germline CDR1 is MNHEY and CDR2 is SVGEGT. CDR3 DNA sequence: TGTGCCAGCAGTTCGGTCCGGGAAAAGAACACTGAAGCTTTCTTT. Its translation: CASSSVREKNTEAFF.

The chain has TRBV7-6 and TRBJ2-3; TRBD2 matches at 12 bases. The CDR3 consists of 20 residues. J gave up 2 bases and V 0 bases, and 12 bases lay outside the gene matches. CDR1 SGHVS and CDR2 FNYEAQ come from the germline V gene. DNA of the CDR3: TGTGCCAGCAGCTTAGCGATAAAGAGGACTAGCGGGGTAGACACAGATACGCAGTATTTT. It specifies CASSLAIKRTSGVDTDTQYF. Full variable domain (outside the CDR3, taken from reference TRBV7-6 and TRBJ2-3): GAGVSQSPRYKVTKRGQDVALRCDPISGHVSLYWYRQALGQGPEFLTYFNYEAQQDKSGLPNDRFSAERPEGSISTLTIQRTEQRDSAMYRCASSLAIKRTSGVDTDTQYFGPGTRLTVL.

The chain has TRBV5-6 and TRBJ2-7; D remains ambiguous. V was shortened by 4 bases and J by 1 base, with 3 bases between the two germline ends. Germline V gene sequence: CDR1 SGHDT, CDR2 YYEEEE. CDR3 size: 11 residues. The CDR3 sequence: CASSASYEQYF. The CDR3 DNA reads TGTGCCAGCAGCGCTTCCTACGAGCAGTACTTC.

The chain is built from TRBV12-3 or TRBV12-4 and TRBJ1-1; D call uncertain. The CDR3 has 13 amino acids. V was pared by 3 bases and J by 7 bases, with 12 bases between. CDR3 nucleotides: TGTGCCAGCAGTTTGAAAAGCGTTATTGAAGCTTTCTTT. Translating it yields CASSLKSVIEAFF.

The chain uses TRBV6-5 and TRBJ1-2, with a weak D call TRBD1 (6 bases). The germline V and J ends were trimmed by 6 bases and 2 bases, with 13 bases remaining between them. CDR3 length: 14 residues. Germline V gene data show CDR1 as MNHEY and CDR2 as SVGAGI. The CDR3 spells CASSPHQGNYGYTF. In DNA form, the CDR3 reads TGTGCCAGCAGCCCGCATCAGGGGAACTATGGCTACACCTTC.

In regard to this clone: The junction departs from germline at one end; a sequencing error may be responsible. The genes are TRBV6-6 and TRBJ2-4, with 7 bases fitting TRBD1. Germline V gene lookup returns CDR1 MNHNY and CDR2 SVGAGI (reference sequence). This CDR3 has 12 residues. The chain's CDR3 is CASSNSGQVQDF. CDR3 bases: TGTGCCAGCAGTAACTCTGGACAGGTCCAGGACTTC.

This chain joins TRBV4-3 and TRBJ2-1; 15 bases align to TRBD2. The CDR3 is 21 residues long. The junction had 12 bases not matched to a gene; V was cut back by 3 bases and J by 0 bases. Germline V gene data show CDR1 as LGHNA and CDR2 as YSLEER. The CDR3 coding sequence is TGCGCCAGCAGCCAGGCTCCGCCGGGACTAGCGGGGGGATTCTCCTACAATGAGCAGTTCTTC. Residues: CASSQAPPGLAGGFSYNEQFF.

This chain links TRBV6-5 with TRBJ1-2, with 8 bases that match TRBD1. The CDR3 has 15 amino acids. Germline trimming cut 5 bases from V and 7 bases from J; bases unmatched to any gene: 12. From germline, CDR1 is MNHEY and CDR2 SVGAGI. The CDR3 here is CASSRSGGQGSGYTF. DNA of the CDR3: TGTGCCAGCAGTCGTTCGGGTGGACAGGGTTCTGGCTACACCTTC.

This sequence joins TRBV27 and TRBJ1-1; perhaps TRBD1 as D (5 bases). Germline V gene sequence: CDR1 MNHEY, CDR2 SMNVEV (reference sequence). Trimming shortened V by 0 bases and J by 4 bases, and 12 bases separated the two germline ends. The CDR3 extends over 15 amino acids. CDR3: CASSLSSGGVTEAFF. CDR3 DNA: TGTGCCAGCAGTTTATCTTCGGGGGGAGTCACTGAAGCTTTCTTT.

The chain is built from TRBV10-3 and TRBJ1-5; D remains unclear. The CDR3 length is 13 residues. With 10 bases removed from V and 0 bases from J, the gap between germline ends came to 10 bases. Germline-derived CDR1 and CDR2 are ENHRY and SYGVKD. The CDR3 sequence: CATQDGSNQPQHF. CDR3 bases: TGTGCCACCCAGGACGGTAGCAATCAGCCCCAGCATTTT.

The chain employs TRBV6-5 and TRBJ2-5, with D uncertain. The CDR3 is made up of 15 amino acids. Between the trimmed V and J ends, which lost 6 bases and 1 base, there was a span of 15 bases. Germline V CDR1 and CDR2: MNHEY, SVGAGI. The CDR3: CASSYGDPLQETQYF. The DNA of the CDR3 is TGTGCCAGCAGCTACGGAGATCCCCTCCAAGAGACCCAGTACTTC.